The clone carrying this T cell receptor (beta chain) was recorded a few times. The data derive from a study of tumor-infiltrating lymphocytes in localized non-small cell lung cancer. J lost 2 bases, V lost 4 bases, and 5 bases had no gene match. The germline V gene has CDR1 MGHRA and CDR2 YSYEKL. CDR3 length: 16 amino acids. Only in-frame clones appear in the TCRdb table, and some are missing; sequencing was by immunoSEQ multiplex PCR. Here the sample spans 20,000 to 25,000 clones, roughly two thirds being singletons. This chain links TRBV4-1 with TRBJ2-3; 11 bases line up with TRBD2. The sequence came from a human donor with non-small cell lung cancer. Sequencing was carried out using lung tumor tissue. CDR3 protein: CASSRIAGGVTDTQYF. CDR3 DNA: TGCGCCAGCAGCCGCATAGCGGGAGGGGTCACAGATACGCAGTATTTT.